These T cell receptor beta chains were read from a single sample in a study of cytomegalovirus exposure and HLA in healthy donors. Profiled with immunoSEQ multiplex PCR; TCRdb holds only in-frame clones, not every one. The data show roughly 77,000 clones, roughly two thirds seen once. The sample taken for sequencing was PBMCs. The receptors come from a woman aged 50 to 60 in good health and CMV-seropositive. CDR3s include the opening cysteine and the closing phenylalanine or tryptophan. Each record gives: V gene, D gene, clone size, CDR3 length, J gene, CDR3 DNA, CDR3 protein. The D gene is left open where the match is weak. Clone sizes are given selectively: once, few, many, or a class where the clone is expanded.

>TRBV4-2|-|few|15|TRBJ2-7
TGTGCCAGCAGCCAAGGGGTGGGGGGGCCTGACGAGCAGTACTTC
CASSQGVGGPDEQYF
>TRBV10-2|-|-|11|TRBJ2-3
TGCGCCAGGCAACAGACAGATACGCAGTATTTT
CARQQTDTQYF
>TRBV29-1|TRBD1|-|12|TRBJ1-2
TGCAGCGCAGCGGACAGGGACTATGGCTACACCTTC
CSAADRDYGYTF
>TRBV9|TRBD2|once|15|TRBJ2-1
TGTGCCAGCAGCGTAGAGTCTAGCGGGGGGCGCCCTCAGTTCTTC
CASSVESSGGRPQFF
>TRBV7-9|-|once|16|TRBJ1-6
TGTGCCAGCAGCTTAGTCTTAGAGGGAGCGGGCTCACCCCTCCACTTT
CASSLVLEGAGSPLHF
>TRBV6-5|-|-|13|TRBJ1-2
TGTGCCAGCAGTGACACAGGGACCCATGGCTACACCTTC
CASSDTGTHGYTF
>TRBV5-1|-|few|16|TRBJ2-3
TGCGCCAGCAGCTTAGACCAGATCGGAGGCACAGATACGCAGTATTTT
CASSLDQIGGTDTQYF
>TRBV7-9|-|-|16|TRBJ2-5
TGTTCCAGCAGCTCGCTGCCTAAGCTCCTCCAAGAGACCCAGTACTTC
CSSSSLPKLLQETQYF
>TRBV5-1|TRBD2|-|16|TRBJ2-5
TGCGCCAGCAGCTCAGAGCTAGCGGGGTTGGGCGAGACCCAGTACTTC
CASSSELAGLGETQYF
>TRBV9|-|-|13|TRBJ2-1
TGTGCCAGCAGCGCTGCGCGGGTCAATGAGCAGTTCTTC
CASSAARVNEQFF
>TRBV27|TRBD1|few|13|TRBJ1-2
TGTGCCAGCAGTTTGACAGGGGTCGATGGCTACACCTTC
CASSLTGVDGYTF
>TRBV6-1|-|-|17|TRBJ2-4
TGTGCCAGCAGTGAACGACAGGGCGGGGAAGGCAAAAACATTCAGTACTTC
CASSERQGGEGKNIQYF
>TRBV5-1|TRBD1|-|15|TRBJ1-1
TGCGCCAGCAGCTTGACAGGGGGCTCGGCCACTGAAGCTTTCTTT
CASSLTGGSATEAFF
>TRBV6-5|-|-|14|TRBJ2-3
TGTGCCAGCCGTCTTCCGGGGAATACAGATACGCAGTATTTT
CASRLPGNTDTQYF
>TRBV11-3|TRBD2|few|16|TRBJ2-5
TGTGCCAGCAGCTTAGGGACTAGCGGGGGTGAAGAGACCCAGTACTTC
CASSLGTSGGEETQYF
>TRBV14|-|-|18|TRBJ1-3
TGTGCCAGCAGCCAAGCTCGGGTCACCAGGGGAACCGGAAACACCATATATTTT
CASSQARVTRGTGNTIYF
>TRBV6-5|TRBD1|-|15|TRBJ1-6
TGTGCCAGCAGTTACGAGGGACAGGGTGTCTCACCCCTCCACTTT
CASSYEGQGVSPLHF
>TRBV10-3|-|-|12|TRBJ1-2
TGTGCCATCAGTGAGTTGATAGATGGCTACACCTTC
CAISELIDGYTF
>TRBV11-2|-|-|14|TRBJ2-1
TGTGCCAGCAGCTTAGAGGGGCTCGACAATGAGCAGTTCTTC
CASSLEGLDNEQFF
>TRBV5-1|-|few|11|TRBJ2-1
TGCGCCAGCAGCTCGTACAATGAGCAGTTCTTC
CASSSYNEQFF
>TRBV6-5|-|-|13|TRBJ1-2
TGTGCCAGCAGTTACGCGGTTCTCTATGGCTACACCTTC
CASSYAVLYGYTF
>TRBV5-1|-|-|12|TRBJ2-7
TGCGCCAGCAGCGTTAGCGGCTACGAGCAGTACTTC
CASSVSGYEQYF
>TRBV10-3|TRBD2|-|18|TRBJ2-3
TGTGCCATCATGATCCTAGCGGGGGGGCTTTATCACACAGATACGCAGTATTTT
CAIMILAGGLYHTDTQYF
>TRBV18|TRBD2|-|17|TRBJ2-3
TGTGCCAGCTCACTTACGCGGGGGGGCCCATTAAAAGATACGCAGTATTTT
CASSLTRGGPLKDTQYF
>TRBV7-2|-|-|16|TRBJ1-3
TGTGCCAGCAGCTTACGCGGAGGGGCCGAAGGAAACACCATATATTTT
CASSLRGGAEGNTIYF
>TRBV7-9|-|once|16|TRBJ1-2
TGTTCCAGCAGCTTAGGGGGGGGGCGCACCATCTATGGCTACACCTTC
CSSSLGGGRTIYGYTF
>TRBV5-1|TRBD1|-|19|TRBJ2-7
TGCGCCAGCAGCTTGCGGTCCATAGACCCGGGACAGGTATCCTACGAGCAGTGCTTC
CASSLRSIDPGQVSYEQCF
>TRBV27|-|once|14|TRBJ1-4
TGTGCCAGCAGTTTATCGCGCAGGTTCGAAAAACTGTTTTTT
CASSLSRRFEKLFF
>TRBV6-6|-|-|14|TRBJ1-2
TGTGCCAGCAAGCCCGATTTAGATGGCTATGGCTACACCTTC
CASKPDLDGYGYTF
>TRBV2|TRBD1|-|16|TRBJ1-1
TGTGCCAGCGTAGTAGGACAGGGGGCCTTATTGAGGGAAGCTTTCTTT
CASVVGQGALLREAFF
>TRBV27|-|-|12|TRBJ1-2
TGTGCCAGCAGTTTATCGGGAGGGGGCTACACCTTC
CASSLSGGGYTF
>TRBV7-2|TRBD1|-|18|TRBJ2-2
TGTGCCAGCAGCCATCAGAGATCCGGGACAGGAATGATCGGGGAGCTGTTTTTT
CASSHQRSGTGMIGELFF
>TRBV7-8|-|few|15|TRBJ1-2
TGTGCCAGCAGCCCCGATTGGGGGCTAGACTATGGCTACACCTTC
CASSPDWGLDYGYTF
>TRBV7-2|-|-|16|TRBJ2-4
TGTGCCAGCAGCTTATCTCAGGGGGGCGAGGCGGACATTCAGTACTTC
CASSLSQGGEADIQYF
>TRBV28|-|-|14|TRBJ1-2
TGTGCCAGCAGGGGAATTGGGGGCCCGGGAGGCTACACCTTC
CASRGIGGPGGYTF
>TRBV19|-|-|17|TRBJ2-4
TGTGCCAGTAGTCCCCTCGAGGCAAAATTAGCCAAAAACATTCAGTACTTC
CASSPLEAKLAKNIQYF
>TRBV30|-|few|13|TRBJ1-1
TGTGCCGGGGAACAGGGACAAGGGACTGAAGCTTTCTTT
CAGEQGQGTEAFF
>TRBV5-5|-|once|15|TRBJ2-7
TGTGCCAGCAGCTTTGCCCTGTTCGGGTCCTACGAGCAGTACTTC
CASSFALFGSYEQYF
>TRBV5-4|TRBD1|-|13|TRBJ2-1
TGTGCCAGCAGTTCTGACAGGGGTGGTGAGCAGTTCTTC
CASSSDRGGEQFF
>TRBV30|TRBD1|-|14|TRBJ1-4
TGTGCCTGGAGGTTGACAGGGGTCGGGGAAAAACTGTTTTTT
CAWRLTGVGEKLFF
>TRBV28|TRBD1|few|11|TRBJ1-1
TGTGCCAGCCATCGGGACAGTAAAGCTTTCTTT
CASHRDSKAFF
>TRBV21-1|-|-|13|TRBJ1-1
TGTGCCAGCTCAAACCTACCAAAGACTGAAGCTTTCTTT
CASSNLPKTEAFF
>TRBV2|-|-|14|TRBJ1-2
TGTGCCAGCAGCGAAGCAGACAGTCTGGTTGGCTACACCTTC
CASSEADSLVGYTF
>TRBV27|-|-|15|TRBJ1-2
TGTGCCAGCAGTTTAGGTCAGGGGTCTATCTATGGCTACACCTTC
CASSLGQGSIYGYTF
>TRBV2|TRBD1|-|14|TRBJ2-1
TGTGCCAGCAGGCACAGGGGTTCTTACAATGAGCAGTTCTTC
CASRHRGSYNEQFF
>TRBV7-2|TRBD1|few|15|TRBJ2-2
TGTGCCAGCAGCAAACAGGGGAGTAACACCGGGGAGCTGTTTTTT
CASSKQGSNTGELFF